Included here is one TCR beta chain sequence, with context. These data are taken from a study of technical replicates of blood from several donors. J gave up 2 bases and V 5 bases, and 6 bases lay outside the gene matches. Germline assignment: CDR1 SGHKS and CDR2 YYEKEE (reference sequence). The CDR3 spans 15 residues. Sequenced by immunoSEQ multiplex PCR; TCRdb stores in-frame clones only, minus some. The data show 13,000 or so clones, approximately 96% seen once. V and J are TRBV5-5 and TRBJ2-1, with TRBD2 matching 8 bases. The TCR was taken from a human donor in good health. Specimen: PBMCs. CDR3 sequence: CASRREGDPYNEQFF. CDR3 nucleotides: TGTGCCAGCAGACGGGAGGGGGATCCCTACAATGAGCAGTTCTTC. The variable domain in full, completed from reference TRBV5-5 and TRBJ2-1, reads DAGVTQSPTHLIKTRGQQVTLRCSPISGHKSVSWYQQVLGQGPQFIFQYYEKEERGRGNFPDRFSARQFPNYSSELNVNALLLGDSALYLCASRREGDPYNEQFFGPGTRLTVL.